Described below is a single T cell receptor beta chain sequence and its context. Naive CD8 cells comprised CD45RO-negative, CCR7-positively selected cells, excluding terminally differentiated effector memory CD45RA+ cells. TCRdb keeps only in-frame clones here, not all; method: immunoSEQ multiplex PCR. The sample has about 2,200,000 clones, roughly 91% seen once. The data stem from a study of shared clonotypes between healthy human individuals. CDR1 and CDR2 (germline): SGHVS, FQNEAQ. The CDR3 extends over 14 amino acids. Trimming at V came to 5 bases and at J to 7 bases, leaving 6 bases not matched to a gene.

The sequenced material came from naive CD8+ T cells from PBMCs. The chain joins TRBV7-8 to TRBJ1-5; the match to TRBD1 covers 9 bases. This clonotype was sampled from a man between 18 and 29 years old in good health. Some clones in this sample may be carry-over from other donors' samples. The CDR3 region is CASSLGQGPQPQHF. DNA of the CDR3: TGTGCCAGCAGCCTTGGACAGGGGCCCCAGCCCCAGCATTTT.